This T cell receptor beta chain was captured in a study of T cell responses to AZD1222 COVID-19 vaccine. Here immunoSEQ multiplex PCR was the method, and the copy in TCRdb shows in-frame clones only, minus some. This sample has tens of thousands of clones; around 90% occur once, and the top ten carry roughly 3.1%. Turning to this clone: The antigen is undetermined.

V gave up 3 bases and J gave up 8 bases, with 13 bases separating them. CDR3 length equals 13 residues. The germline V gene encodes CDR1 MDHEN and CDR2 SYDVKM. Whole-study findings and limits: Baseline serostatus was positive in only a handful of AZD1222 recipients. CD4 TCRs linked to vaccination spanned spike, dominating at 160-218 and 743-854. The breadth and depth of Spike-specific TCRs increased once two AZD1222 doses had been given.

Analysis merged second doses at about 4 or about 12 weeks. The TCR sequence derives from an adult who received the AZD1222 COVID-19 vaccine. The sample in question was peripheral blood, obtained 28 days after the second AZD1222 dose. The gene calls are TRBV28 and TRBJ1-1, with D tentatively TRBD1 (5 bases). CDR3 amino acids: CASSLGGAGEAFF. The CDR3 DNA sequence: TGTGCCAGCAGTTTGGGAGGGGCGGGGGAAGCTTTCTTT. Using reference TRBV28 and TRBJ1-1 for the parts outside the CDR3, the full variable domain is DVKVTQSSRYLVKRTGEKVFLECVQDMDHENMFWYRQDPGLGLRLIYFSYDVKMKEKGDIPEGYSVSREKKERFSLILESASTNQTSMYLCASSLGGAGEAFFGQGTRLTVV.